This T cell receptor (beta chain) was profiled in a study of blood T cells in healthy people across ages. Study-wide findings and caveats: PBMCs that were unsorted prevented a conclusive naive versus antigen-experienced comparison.

The CDR3 totals 13 residues. CDR1 is MNHNS and CDR2 is SASEGT in the germline V gene. A second roughly 6 to 12 cycle PCR used barcoded and J-beta primers. Via MiXCR, TCRdb re-called the 5' RACE reads, giving one row per CDR3 protein. The sample carries about 510,000 distinct CDR3 sequences, 25% to 35% recorded once. This clonotype appeared a few times. The antigen is not known. Compared with germline, one end of the junction differs, possibly owing to a read error. This sample was also put to use in a study of T cells of mothers and their children. Per that paper: Evidence of persistent microchimeric T cell clones was absent.

The TCR comes from a boy between 2 and 15 years old in good health. This rearrangement joins TRBV6-1 to TRBJ2-5; 9 bases map to TRBD1. Material: blood. The CDR3 spells CVLGTGLQETQYF. DNA for the CDR3: TGCGTTTTGGGGACAGGGCTCCAAGAGACCCAGTACTTC.